Following are 23 T cell receptor beta chains from one sample sequenced in a study of naive and memory T cell subsets. An equimolar mix of two oligonucleotides served as the beta constant-region primer for TRBC1 and TRBC2. One entry per CDR3 protein results from TCRdb running MiXCR on the UMI-ligation and nested PCR reads. The table has roughly 27,000 distinct CDR3 sequences, around 10% seen once. Sequencing input: effector memory CD4+ T cells from blood. Subset in this sample: effector memory, CD45RA- CD27-. Every receptor here comes from a human donor in good health.

By share of the sample, this clonotype is medium-sized. This chain uses TRBV29-1 with TRBJ2-5, with D tentatively TRBD2 (6 bases). Germline CDR1 and CDR2: SQVTM and ANQGSEA. The CDR3 loop spans 14 amino acids. Trimming took off 1 base at V and 5 bases at J, with 14 bases between the two ends. For the CDR3, the DNA is TGCAGCGTTGAAGTTGGGCGGGGCGGGGAGACCCAGTACTTC. It translates to CSVEVGRGGETQYF. The whole variable domain, filled in from reference TRBV29-1 and TRBJ2-5, reads SAVISQKPSRDICQRGTSLTIQCQVDSQVTMMFWYRQQPGQSLTLIATANQGSEATYESGFVIDKFPISRPNLTFSTLTVSNMSPEDSSIYLCSVEVGRGGETQYFGPGTRLLVL.

J is TRBJ1-4 and V is TRBV5-1; no reliable D call. Trimming pared 6 bases from V and 3 bases from J, leaving 12 bases between. The CDR3 has 14 residues. Germline V gene sequence: CDR1 SGHRS, CDR2 YFSETQ. The CDR3 bases are TGCGCCAGCACCCTGGGATGGCCTAATGAAAAACTGTTTTTT. This sequence encodes CASTLGWPNEKLFF.

This clonotype was seen only a few times. This chain joins TRBV5-1 and TRBJ2-5; 11 bases align to TRBD2. Trimming at V came to 3 bases and at J to 7 bases, leaving 11 bases not matched to a gene. Germline CDR1 reads SGHRS; CDR2 reads YFSETQ. The CDR3 spans 16 residues. The CDR3 is CASSSLAGGRRGTQYF. As DNA, the CDR3 is TGCGCCAGCAGCTCTCTAGCGGGAGGTCGCCGAGGGACCCAGTACTTC.

In the case of this clonotype: Germline and junction disagree at one end, which may indicate a read error. The V and J genes are TRBV4-1 and TRBJ1-5, with 7 bases fitting TRBD1. The CDR3 consists of 16 residues. Germline assignment: CDR1 MGHRA and CDR2 YSYEKL. The CDR3 bases are TGCGCCAGCAGCCAAGTTCTCAGGGGGAAGGATCAGCCCCAGAATTTT. This sequence encodes CASSQVLRGKDQPQNF.

This clonotype was detected many times. This chain joins TRBV5-6 and TRBJ2-3; D ambiguous. This CDR3 has 13 amino acids. Germline V lookup: CDR1 SGHDT, CDR2 YYEEEE. V lost 0 bases to trimming and J lost 7 bases, with 9 bases between them. Here the CDR3 DNA reads TGTGCCAGCAGCTTGGCCGTACAGCATACGCAGTATTTT. It specifies CASSLAVQHTQYF.

This clonotype was seen a few times. This chain links TRBV19 with TRBJ2-7; 12 bases are shared with TRBD2. Trimming cost V 0 bases and J 7 bases; bases outside gene matches: 7. The CDR3 has 16 amino acids. Germline-derived CDR1 and CDR2 are LNHDA and SQIVND (reference sequence). This CDR3 reads CASSIDSRLAGGEQYF. Here the CDR3 DNA reads TGTGCCAGTAGTATAGATTCCCGGCTAGCGGGAGGGGAGCAGTACTTC.

This clonotype was detected only a few times. This rearrangement joins TRBV7-8 to TRBJ1-2; D remains ambiguous. Per the germline V gene, CDR1 is SGHVS and CDR2 is FQNEAQ. CDR3 length equals 14 residues. Between the trimmed V and J ends, which lost 1 base and 4 bases, there was a span of 10 bases. The CDR3 DNA sequence: TGTGCCAGCAGCTTAGACGCCGGAAGCTATGGCTACACCTTC. This sequence encodes CASSLDAGSYGYTF.

This clonotype has more than one count but fewer than ten. The V and J genes are TRBV18 and TRBJ2-5, with D tentatively TRBD1 (6 bases). The CDR3 loop spans 14 amino acids. In germline, CDR1 is KGHSH, CDR2 LQKENI. V dropped 2 bases and J dropped 3 bases, with 10 bases sitting between them. The CDR3 DNA is TGTGCCAGCTCACCATTGGCAGGGGAAGAGACCCAGTACTTC. The encoded protein is CASSPLAGEETQYF.

This clonotype has at least ten counts. The chain joins TRBV30 to TRBJ1-2, with D possibly being TRBD1 (5 bases). The CDR3 runs 15 residues. The germline V gene has CDR1 GTSNPN and CDR2 SVGIG (reference sequence). With 4 bases removed from V and 3 bases from J, the gap between germline ends came to 18 bases. The CDR3 is CAWIKTRGGDYGYTF. The CDR3, as DNA: TGTGCCTGGATCAAAACGAGGGGTGGGGACTATGGCTACACCTTC.

There are a few counts of this clonotype. CDR3 amino acids: CASSLDVDTQYF. The DNA for the CDR3 is TGTGCCAGCAGCCTTGACGTCGATACGCAGTATTTT. The rearrangement uses TRBV5-5 and TRBJ2-3; no clear D gene. CDR3 length: 12 amino acids. The germline CDR1 and CDR2 sequences are SGHKS and YYEKEE (reference sequence). V lost 4 bases to trimming and J lost 6 bases, with 9 bases between them. Full variable domain (outside the CDR3, taken from reference TRBV5-5 and TRBJ2-3): DAGVTQSPTHLIKTRGQQVTLRCSPISGHKSVSWYQQVLGQGPQFIFQYYEKEERGRGNFPDRFSARQFPNYSSELNVNALLLGDSALYLCASSLDVDTQYFGPGTRLTVL.

The chain employs TRBV7-2 and TRBJ1-5, with D perhaps TRBD1 (5 bases). The germline V gene encodes CDR1 SGHTA and CDR2 FQGNSA. The CDR3 spans 15 residues. V lost 4 bases and J 13 bases, leaving 23 bases between the germline ends. Here the CDR3 reads CASSSRPGSGNPQHF. The CDR3 DNA is TGTGCCAGCAGCTCTCGTCCCGGGTCAGGGAACCCTCAGCATTTT.

Only a few counts were recorded for this clonotype. The rearrangement links TRBV20-1 to TRBJ1-1, with TRBD1 as a possible D gene (6 bases). V was trimmed by 1 base and J by 10 bases, leaving 16 bases between them. Germline V gene lookup returns CDR1 DFQATT and CDR2 SNEGSKA (reference sequence). The CDR3 consists of 13 residues. CDR3 sequence: CSARVSGDTRAFF. The DNA for the CDR3 is TGCAGTGCTAGAGTGAGTGGGGACACCCGAGCTTTCTTT.

The V gene is TRBV6-2 or TRBV6-3, the J gene TRBJ2-1; the match to TRBD2 covers 9 bases. The CDR3 covers 15 residues. CDR1 is MNHEY, CDR2 SVGEGT, per germline. Unmatched junction bases numbered 8, after V lost 6 bases and J lost 5 bases. CDR3 in amino acids: CASRARTSVDNEQFF. CDR3 nucleotide sequence: TGTGCCAGCAGAGCCCGGACTAGCGTAGACAATGAGCAGTTCTTC.

This chain uses TRBV28 with TRBJ2-3, with TRBD1 identical over 9 bases. From germline, CDR1 is MDHEN and CDR2 SYDVKM. This CDR3 has 17 residues. V shed 4 bases, J shed 2 bases, and the junction held 10 bases outside the gene matches. CDR3 nucleotides: TGTGCCAGCAGTTCCCCTCGTGGGACAGGGCTCACAGATACGCAGTATTTT. This gives the protein CASSSPRGTGLTDTQYF.

By share, this clonotype counts as large. The chain links TRBV20-1 to TRBJ2-5; D unresolved. Germline CDR1 DFQATT, CDR2 SNEGSKA (reference sequence). The CDR3 extends over 12 amino acids. The V gene lost 2 bases and the J gene lost 3 bases, with 7 bases spanning the gap. For the CDR3, the DNA is TGCAGTGCTAGATACTCGAAAGAGACCCAGTACTTC. This encodes CSARYSKETQYF.

The V gene is TRBV20-1, the J gene TRBJ2-5, with D tentatively TRBD2 (5 bases). The CDR3 contains 13 residues. The V and J ends lost 3 bases and 3 bases respectively, with 11 bases between them. Germline lookup yields CDR1 DFQATT and CDR2 SNEGSKA (reference sequence). CDR3 nucleotide sequence: TGCAGTGCTAGTAAGGGAGCGGAAGAGACCCAGTACTTC. As protein: CSASKGAEETQYF.

This chain connects TRBV5-4 to TRBJ2-7, with 8 positions matching TRBD1. The CDR3 consists of 13 residues. J was trimmed by 3 bases and V by 3 bases; bases with no gene match: 2. Germline V gene lookup returns CDR1 SGHNT and CDR2 YYREEE (reference sequence). The CDR3 nucleotides are TGTGCCAGCAGCTCCGGACAGGGCTACGAGCAGTACTTC. It translates to CASSSGQGYEQYF.

This sequence joins TRBV11-2 and TRBJ2-5, with 7 bases identical to TRBD2. The CDR3 has 13 amino acids. J gave up 5 bases and V 5 bases, and 5 bases lay outside the gene matches. Per germline, CDR1 SGHAT and CDR2 FQNNGV. The CDR3 loop is CASSRLGGETQYF. CDR3 DNA: TGTGCCAGCAGCCGGCTCGGGGGGGAGACCCAGTACTTC.

This clonotype was detected a few times. CDR3 nucleotides: TGTGCCAGCAGTCCCGGTGGGGCCTATGGCTACACCTTC. Its protein product is CASSPGGAYGYTF. This rearrangement joins TRBV6-6 to TRBJ1-2; D possibly corresponds to TRBD1 (5 bases). Germline values: CDR1 MNHNY, CDR2 SVGAGI (reference sequence). There are 13 residues in the CDR3. Trimming cost V 5 bases and J 4 bases, with 11 bases left between them.

This clonotype was detected a few times. The chain is built from TRBV7-8 and TRBJ1-3; D is undetermined. V was trimmed by 5 bases and J by 0 bases, leaving 8 bases between them. There are 14 residues in the CDR3. Germline lookup yields CDR1 SGHVS and CDR2 FQNEAQ. The CDR3 is CASSAGLSGNTIYF. In DNA, the CDR3 is TGTGCCAGCAGCGCCGGCCTCTCTGGAAACACCATATATTTT.

This clonotype was observed a handful of times. The rearrangement links TRBV7-2 to TRBJ2-7; no definite D call. CDR1 and CDR2 (germline): SGHTA, FQGNSA. The V end lost 4 bases, the J end lost 5 bases, and 12 bases lay between the germline ends. The CDR3 runs to 13 residues. Here the CDR3 DNA reads TGTGCCAGCAGCTCCAAGAGCCAGCACGAGCAGTACTTC. Its protein is CASSSKSQHEQYF. Together with reference TRBV7-2 and TRBJ2-7, the CDR3 gives the full variable domain: GAGVSQSPSNKVTEKGKDVELRCDPISGHTALYWYRQSLGQGLEFLIYFQGNSAPDKSGLPSDRFSAERTGGSVSTLTIQRTQQEDSAVYLCASSSKSQHEQYFGPGTRLTVT.

This chain joins TRBV27 and TRBJ2-7; D is ambiguous. V lost 6 bases and J lost 3, with 18 bases in between. In germline, CDR1 is MNHEY, CDR2 SMNVEV (reference sequence). This CDR3 has 15 residues. In DNA, the CDR3 is TGTGCCAGCAGAGCCCTCGGCGTAGGCAACTACGAGCAGTACTTC. It is translated as CASRALGVGNYEQYF.

This rearrangement joins TRBV6-5 to TRBJ1-5; weak D call: TRBD1 (5 bases). Trimming took off 2 bases at V and 1 base at J, with 6 bases between the two ends. In germline, CDR1 is MNHEY, CDR2 SVGAGI. CDR3 size: 14 residues. Written as DNA, the CDR3 is TGTGCCAGCAGTTACGGGGGGAGCAATCAGCCCCAGCATTTT. This sequence encodes CASSYGGSNQPQHF.